In this sample, the clone carrying this T cell receptor (beta chain) turned up once. This specimen belongs to a study of blood T cell repertoires in COVID-19. Overall study: Specimens from acute and convalescent COVID-19 originated in the United States, Italy and Spain.

In the original processing: Nucleated cell counts were estimated from reference gene primer amplification. Sequenced by immunoSEQ multiplex PCR; TCRdb stores in-frame clones only, minus some. The DNA was the basis for D and trimming; V, J and clone size are from that table. The table records 300,000 to 450,000 clones, about 85% of them present only once. CDR1 LGHNT and CDR2 FRNRAP come from the germline V gene. The CDR3 spans 18 residues. The germline V and J ends were trimmed by 5 bases and 0 bases, with 20 bases remaining between them. The sequence was obtained from a woman aged 18-29 years with acute or convalescent COVID-19. Source material: peripheral blood. The chain combines TRBV12-5 with TRBJ1-3, with D possibly TRBD1 on 6 matching bases. The CDR3 loop reads CASGLQGNTLLSGNTIYF. The CDR3 DNA reads TGTGCTAGTGGTCTACAGGGAAACACCCTCCTCTCTGGAAACACCATATATTTT.